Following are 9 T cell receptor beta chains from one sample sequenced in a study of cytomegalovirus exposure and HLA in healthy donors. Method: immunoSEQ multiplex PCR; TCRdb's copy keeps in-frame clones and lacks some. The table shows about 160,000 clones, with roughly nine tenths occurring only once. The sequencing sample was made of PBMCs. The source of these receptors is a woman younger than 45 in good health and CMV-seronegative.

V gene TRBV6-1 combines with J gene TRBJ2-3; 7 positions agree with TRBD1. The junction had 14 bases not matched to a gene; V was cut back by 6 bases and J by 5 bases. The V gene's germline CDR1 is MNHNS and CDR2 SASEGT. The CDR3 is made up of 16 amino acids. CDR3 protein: CASRETGTARGDTQYF. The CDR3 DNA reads TGTGCCAGCAGAGAAACCGGGACAGCGAGGGGAGATACGCAGTATTTT.

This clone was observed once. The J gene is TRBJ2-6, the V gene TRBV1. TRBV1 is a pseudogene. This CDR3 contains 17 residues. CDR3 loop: CTSSGGCAQSRANVLTF. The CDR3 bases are TGCACCAGCAGTGGGGGTTGTGCACAAAGTCGGGCCAACGTCCTGACTTTC.

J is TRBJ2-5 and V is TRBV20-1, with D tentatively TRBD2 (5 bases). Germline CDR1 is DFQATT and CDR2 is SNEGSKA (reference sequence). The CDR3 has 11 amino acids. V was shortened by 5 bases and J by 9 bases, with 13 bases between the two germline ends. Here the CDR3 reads CSASSARAQYF. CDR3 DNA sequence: TGCAGTGCTTCGAGTGCGAGGGCCCAGTACTTC.

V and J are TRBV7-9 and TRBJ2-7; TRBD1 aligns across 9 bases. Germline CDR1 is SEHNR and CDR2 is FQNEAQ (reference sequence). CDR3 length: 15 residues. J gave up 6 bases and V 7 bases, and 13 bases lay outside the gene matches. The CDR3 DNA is TGTGCCAGCATGATGAGTCGGGACAGGGCAGGCGAGCAGTACTTC. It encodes CASMMSRDRAGEQYF.

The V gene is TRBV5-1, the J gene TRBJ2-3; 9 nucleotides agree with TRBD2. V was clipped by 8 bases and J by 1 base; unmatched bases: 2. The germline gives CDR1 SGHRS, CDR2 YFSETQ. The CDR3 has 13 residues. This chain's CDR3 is CASASGGTDTQYF. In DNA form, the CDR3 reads TGCGCCAGTGCTAGCGGGGGCACAGATACGCAGTATTTT. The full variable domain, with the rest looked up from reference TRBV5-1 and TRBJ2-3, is KAGVTQTPRYLIKTRGQQVTLSCSPISGHRSVSWYQQTPGQGLQFLFEYFSETQRNKGNFPGRFSGRQFSNSRSEMNVSTLELGDSALYLCASASGGTDTQYFGPGTRLTVL.

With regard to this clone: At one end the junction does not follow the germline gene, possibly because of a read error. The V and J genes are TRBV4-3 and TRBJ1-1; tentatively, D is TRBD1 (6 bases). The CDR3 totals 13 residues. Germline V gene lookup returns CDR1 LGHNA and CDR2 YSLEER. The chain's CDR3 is CVSSQGDRRGAFF. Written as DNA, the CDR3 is TGCGTCAGCAGCCAAGGAGATCGCAGGGGAGCTTTCTTT.

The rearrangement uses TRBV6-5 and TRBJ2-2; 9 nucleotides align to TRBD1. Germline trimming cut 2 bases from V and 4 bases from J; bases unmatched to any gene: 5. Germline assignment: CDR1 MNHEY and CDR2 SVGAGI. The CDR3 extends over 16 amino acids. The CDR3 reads CASSYELGQGTGELFF. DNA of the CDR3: TGTGCCAGCAGTTACGAGTTGGGACAGGGCACCGGGGAGCTGTTTTTT.

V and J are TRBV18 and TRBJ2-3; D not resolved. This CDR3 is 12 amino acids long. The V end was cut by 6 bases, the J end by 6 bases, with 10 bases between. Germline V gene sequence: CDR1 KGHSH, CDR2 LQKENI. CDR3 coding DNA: TGTGCCAGCTCCCCCCTGGGGGATACGCAGTATTTT. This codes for CASSPLGDTQYF.

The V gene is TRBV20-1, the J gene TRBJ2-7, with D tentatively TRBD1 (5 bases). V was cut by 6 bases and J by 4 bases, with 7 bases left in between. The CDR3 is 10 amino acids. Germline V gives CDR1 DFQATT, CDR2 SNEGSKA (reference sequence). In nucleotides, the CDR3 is TGCAGTGCCCAGGGTTACGAGCAGTACTTC. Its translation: CSAQGYEQYF.